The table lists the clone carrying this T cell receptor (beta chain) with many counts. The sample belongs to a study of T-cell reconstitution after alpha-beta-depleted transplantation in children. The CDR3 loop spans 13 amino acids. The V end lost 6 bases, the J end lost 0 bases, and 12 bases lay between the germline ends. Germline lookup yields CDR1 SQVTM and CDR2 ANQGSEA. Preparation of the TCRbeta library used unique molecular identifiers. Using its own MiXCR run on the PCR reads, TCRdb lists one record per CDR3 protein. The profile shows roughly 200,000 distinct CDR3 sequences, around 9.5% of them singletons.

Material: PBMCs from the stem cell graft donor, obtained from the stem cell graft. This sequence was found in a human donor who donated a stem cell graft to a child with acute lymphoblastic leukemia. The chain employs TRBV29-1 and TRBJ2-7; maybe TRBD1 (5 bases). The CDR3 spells CSVHTGNSYEQYF. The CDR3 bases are TGCAGCGTACACACAGGAAACTCCTACGAGCAGTACTTC.